Reported below is one T cell receptor (beta chain). No antigen is known for it. These data come from a study of cytomegalovirus exposure and HLA in healthy donors. In the study overall: A subsequent analysis reported that the 120 or so validation repertoires were produced on the same platform that had also been used for the roughly 700 first-cohort repertoires.

Regarding the study as a whole: According to a subsequent analysis, TCR clusters from the first cohort were inclined to appear together in the 100 to 150 validation repertoires. The listing of 150 to 200 TCR beta chains classed them as cytomegalovirus-associated.

The CDR3 runs to 21 residues. CDR1 is MGHRA, CDR2 YSYEKL, per germline. J gave up 0 bases and V 4 bases, and 19 bases lay outside the gene matches. TCRdb keeps only in-frame clones here, not all; method: immunoSEQ multiplex PCR. The sample lists roughly 310,000 clones, approximately 85% seen once, with around 0.88% in the top ten. Source material: PBMCs. The receptor was isolated from a man aged 30 to 39 in good health and CMV-seronegative. The chain recombines TRBV4-1 with TRBJ1-3; 9 bases agree with TRBD1. CDR3 residues: CASSRSRGTGSRSISGNTIYF. The CDR3 nucleotides are TGCGCCAGCAGCCGGAGTCGAGGGACAGGGTCTAGATCTATCTCTGGAAACACCATATATTTT.